This TCR beta chain is from a study of blood T cell repertoires in COVID-19. At the level of the study: Italy, Spain and the United States were the sources of the convalescent and acute COVID-19 samples. T cells, B-cell-depleted T cells, or PBMCs supplied cDNA or gDNA.

V was trimmed by 3 bases and J by 4 bases, leaving 16 bases between them. CDR1 and CDR2 from the germline V gene are SGDLS and YYNGEE. The length of the CDR3 is 15 residues. Original handling: Amplified reference gene primers provided the basis for estimating nucleated cell counts. The table came from immunoSEQ multiplex PCR; TCRdb's copy has only in-frame clones and leaves some out. The V and J calls and clone size are taken from that table; D and trimming were inferred from the DNA. This sample yields about 260,000 clones, of which approximately 91% are seen a single time; about 0.7% belongs to the top ten.

The sequence derives from a human donor in a cohort sampled during active COVID-19. The sequencing input was peripheral blood. The chain recombines TRBV9 with TRBJ1-2, with D perhaps TRBD1 (6 bases). CDR3 nucleotide sequence: TGTGCCAGCAGCGAGGGACAAGCCCCGGGCTATGGCTACACCTTC. Encoded protein: CASSEGQAPGYGYTF. Based on the CDR3 plus reference TRBV9 and TRBJ1-2, the full variable domain is DSGVTQTPKHLITATGQRVTLRCSPRSGDLSVYWYQQSLDQGLQFLIQYYNGEERAKGNILERFSAQQFPDLHSELNLSSLELGDSALYFCASSEGQAPGYGYTFGSGTRLTVV.